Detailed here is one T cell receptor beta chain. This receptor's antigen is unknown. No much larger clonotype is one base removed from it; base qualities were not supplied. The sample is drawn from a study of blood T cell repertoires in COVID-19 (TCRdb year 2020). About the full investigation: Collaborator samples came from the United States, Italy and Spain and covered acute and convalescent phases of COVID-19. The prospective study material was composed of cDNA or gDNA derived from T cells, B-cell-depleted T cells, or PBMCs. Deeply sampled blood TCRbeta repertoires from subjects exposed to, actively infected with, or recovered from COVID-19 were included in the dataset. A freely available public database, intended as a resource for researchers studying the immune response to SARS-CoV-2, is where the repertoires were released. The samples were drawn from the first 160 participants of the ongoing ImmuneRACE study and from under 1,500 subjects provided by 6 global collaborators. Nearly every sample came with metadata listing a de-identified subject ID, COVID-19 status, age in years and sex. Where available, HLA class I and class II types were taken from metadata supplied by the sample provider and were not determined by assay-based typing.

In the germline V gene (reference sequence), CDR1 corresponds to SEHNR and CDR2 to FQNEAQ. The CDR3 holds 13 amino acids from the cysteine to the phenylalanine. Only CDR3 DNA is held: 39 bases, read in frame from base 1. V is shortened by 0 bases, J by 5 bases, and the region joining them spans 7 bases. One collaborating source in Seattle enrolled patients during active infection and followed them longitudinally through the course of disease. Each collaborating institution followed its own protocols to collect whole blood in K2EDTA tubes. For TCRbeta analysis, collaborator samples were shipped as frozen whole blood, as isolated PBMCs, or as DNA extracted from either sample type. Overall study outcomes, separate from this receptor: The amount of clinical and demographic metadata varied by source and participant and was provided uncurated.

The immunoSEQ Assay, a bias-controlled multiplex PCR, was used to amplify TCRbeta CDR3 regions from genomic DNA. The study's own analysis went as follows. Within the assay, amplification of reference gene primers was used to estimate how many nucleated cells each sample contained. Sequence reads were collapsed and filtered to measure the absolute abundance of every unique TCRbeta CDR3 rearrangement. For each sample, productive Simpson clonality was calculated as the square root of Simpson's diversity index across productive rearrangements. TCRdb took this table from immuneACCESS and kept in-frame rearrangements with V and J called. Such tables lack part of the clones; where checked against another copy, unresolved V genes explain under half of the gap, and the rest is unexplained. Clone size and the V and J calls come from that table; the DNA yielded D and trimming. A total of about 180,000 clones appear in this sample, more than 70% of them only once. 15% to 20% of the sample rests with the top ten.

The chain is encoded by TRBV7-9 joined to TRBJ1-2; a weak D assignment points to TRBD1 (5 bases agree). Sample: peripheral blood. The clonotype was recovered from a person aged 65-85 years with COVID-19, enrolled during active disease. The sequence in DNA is TGTGCCAGCAGCTTAGCACAGGTTTATGGCTACACCTTC. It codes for CASSLAQVYGYTF.